Each of the 27 T cell receptor beta chains below was sequenced from the same sample in a study of blood T cells in healthy people across ages. A sample-barcoded 5' primer and a J-beta primer mix were used in a second PCR of roughly 6 to 12 cycles. TCRdb ran MiXCR on the 5' RACE reads and lists one entry per CDR3 protein. The sample consists of some 700,000 distinct CDR3 sequences, 35% to 45% of them appearing once. The sequenced sample consisted of blood. Receptor source: an older woman in good health.

The rearrangement joins TRBV3-1 to TRBJ2-1; TRBD2 matches at 8 bases. Germline CDR1 reads LGHDT; CDR2 reads YNNKEL (reference sequence). This CDR3 is 16 amino acids long. The ends lost 1 base at V and 8 bases at J; junction bases unmatched: 10. The CDR3 coding sequence is TGTGCCAGCAGCCAAGCCCGTGGACTAGCTGAGGATGAGCAGTTCTTC. It codes for CASSQARGLAEDEQFF.

This chain links TRBV30 with TRBJ2-7; 7 bases are a match to TRBD1. CDR1 and CDR2 from the germline V gene are GTSNPN and SVGIG (reference sequence). The CDR3 spans 14 residues. Losses at the gene ends were 4 bases for V and 2 bases for J; bases not matched to a gene: 8. The CDR3, as DNA: TGTGCCTGGATCCTGACAGGGAAGCCCTACGAGCAGTACTTC. Its translation is CAWILTGKPYEQYF.

The J gene is TRBJ2-1, the V gene TRBV4-2; 8 bases map to TRBD2. Germline CDR1 and CDR2: LGHNA and YNFKEQ. The length of the CDR3 is 15 residues. V lost 0 bases and J lost 10; bases outside the gene matches: 8. DNA of the CDR3: TGTGCCAGCAGCCAAGATCGAGCGGGGGAGTACGAGCAGTTCTTC. This translates into CASSQDRAGEYEQFF.

This clonotype was picked up a small number of times. The V and J genes are TRBV12-3 or TRBV12-4 and TRBJ2-3, with TRBD2 matching over 16 bases. CDR3 length equals 16 residues. J gave up 6 bases and V 4 bases, and 4 bases lay outside the gene matches. This chain's CDR3 is CASSSGTSGGGDTQYF. The DNA of the CDR3 is TGTGCCAGCAGTTCCGGGACTAGCGGGGGGGGTGATACGCAGTATTTT.

The chain links TRBV6-6 to TRBJ1-2; tentative D call: TRBD1 (5 bases). The CDR3 sequence is 17 residues long. Between the trimmed V and J ends, which lost 2 bases and 2 bases, there was a span of 18 bases. The germline V gene has CDR1 MNHNY and CDR2 SVGAGI (reference sequence). The chain's CDR3 is CASSYEIGHSINYGYTF. The CDR3 DNA reads as TGTGCCAGCAGTTACGAAATTGGACACTCAATCAACTATGGCTACACCTTC.

As for this clonotype: The junction differs from germline at one of its ends, possibly a read error. The chain uses TRBV4-2 and TRBJ2-3; TRBD2 agrees at 12 bases. The CDR3 has 20 residues. Germline V gives CDR1 LGHNA, CDR2 YNFKEQ. CDR3 coding DNA: TGTGCCAGCAGACAAGGTCTAGCGGGAGGGATCCAGGACTCCAGGGATACGCAGTATTTT. Translated, it gives CASRQGLAGGIQDSRDTQYF.

This clonotype was detected a few times. The V gene is TRBV3-1, the J gene TRBJ2-5; TRBD2 matches 7 bases. This CDR3 is built from 14 residues. The V gene end was trimmed by 5 bases and the J gene end by 2 bases; junction bases not matched to a gene: 5. CDR1 and CDR2 (germline): LGHDT, YNNKEL (reference sequence). This CDR3 reads CASSFTSVQETQYF. CDR3 nucleotides: TGTGCCAGCAGCTTCACTAGCGTTCAAGAGACCCAGTACTTC.

In this sample, this clonotype turned up many times. The CDR3 spells CSVRLAGDYEQYF. Here the CDR3 DNA reads TGCAGCGTGCGACTAGCGGGAGACTACGAGCAGTACTTC. The genes are TRBV29-1 and TRBJ2-7, with TRBD2 matching over 12 bases. The ends lost 6 bases at V and 3 bases at J; junction bases unmatched: 3. The CDR3 is 13 amino acids. The germline gives CDR1 SQVTM, CDR2 ANQGSEA.

The chain has TRBV9 and TRBJ1-1, with 7 bases fitting TRBD1. With 3 bases clipped from V and 0 bases from J, the junction kept 8 bases outside the gene matches. Per germline, CDR1 SGDLS and CDR2 YYNGEE. The CDR3 totals 16 residues. As DNA, the CDR3 is TGTGCCAGCAGCGGGAGGACAGGAAACATGAACACTGAAGCTTTCTTT. Translating gives CASSGRTGNMNTEAFF.

This clonotype was seen at least ten times. J is TRBJ2-7 and V is TRBV12-3 or TRBV12-4, with D tentatively TRBD2 (7 bases). V was cut by 5 bases and J by 7 bases, with 12 bases left in between. CDR3 size: 12 residues. CDR3 region: CASSPGGGEQYF. In DNA, the CDR3 is TGTGCCAGCAGTCCGGGGGGCGGGGAGCAGTACTTC.

This chain links TRBV20-1 with TRBJ2-1; TRBD2 matches at 8 bases. Germline assignment: CDR1 DFQATT and CDR2 SNEGSKA (reference sequence). This CDR3 is built from 13 residues. The V segment lost 6 bases and the J segment 2 bases; nucleotides outside the gene matches: 3. CDR3 sequence: CSAQAGAYNEQFF. CDR3 DNA: TGCAGTGCCCAAGCGGGAGCCTACAATGAGCAGTTCTTC.

This clonotype was seen just once. This chain uses TRBV3-1 with TRBJ2-5; TRBD2 matches at 8 bases. This CDR3 has 15 residues. Trimming removed 5 bases from V and 11 bases from J; junction bases left unmatched: 16. Germline V gives CDR1 LGHDT, CDR2 YNNKEL (reference sequence). The CDR3 nucleotides are TGTGCCAGCAGCAATGGGGCTAGCGGGTACAATGAGCAGTACTTC. Its translation: CASSNGASGYNEQYF.

This clonotype was found a few times. The V gene is TRBV29-1, the J gene TRBJ2-1; D gene ambiguous. V was cut by 6 bases and J by 1 base, with 16 bases left in between. The length of the CDR3 is 15 residues. Germline V CDR1 and CDR2: SQVTM, ANQGSEA. The CDR3 bases are TGCAGCGTCGCCCAGCTAGTCCTTTCCTACAATGAGCAGTTCTTC. This codes for CSVAQLVLSYNEQFF.

Only a few counts were recorded for this clonotype. The chain couples TRBV7-2 to TRBJ1-6; 7 bases match TRBD1. With V trimmed by 5 bases and J by 8 bases, 9 bases remained unmatched. The CDR3 loop spans 15 amino acids. Germline values: CDR1 SGHTA, CDR2 FQGNSA. The CDR3 DNA reads as TGTGCCAGCAGCCGCGGGACAGTATGGGATTCACCCCTCCACTTT. This sequence encodes CASSRGTVWDSPLHF.

This clonotype showed up just a few times. The chain is built from TRBV10-1 and TRBJ2-3; D might be TRBD2 (7 bases). The CDR3 covers 14 residues. V was clipped by 2 bases and J by 14 bases, with 20 bases between them. The V gene's germline CDR1 is WNHNN and CDR2 SYGVQD (reference sequence). The CDR3: CASSEATWGGQLYF. CDR3 sequence (DNA): TGCGCCAGCAGTGAGGCGACGTGGGGGGGCCAGTTGTATTTT.

This clonotype was seen at least ten times. The CDR3 spells CASSLDREETQYF. As DNA, the CDR3 is TGCGCCAGCAGCTTGGACAGGGAGGAGACCCAGTACTTC. This chain links TRBV5-1 with TRBJ2-5, with D perhaps TRBD1 (6 bases). Trimming shortened V by 0 bases and J by 5 bases, and 8 bases separated the two germline ends. This CDR3 is built from 13 residues. Germline-derived CDR1 and CDR2 are SGHRS and YFSETQ. Full variable domain (outside the CDR3, taken from reference TRBV5-1 and TRBJ2-5): KAGVTQTPRYLIKTRGQQVTLSCSPISGHRSVSWYQQTPGQGLQFLFEYFSETQRNKGNFPGRFSGRQFSNSRSEMNVSTLELGDSALYLCASSLDREETQYFGPGTRLLVL.

The sample holds many counts of this clonotype. This chain connects TRBV12-3 or TRBV12-4 to TRBJ1-5; no definite D call. This CDR3 region has 15 residues. The V end lost 4 bases, the J end lost 0 bases, and 10 bases lay between the germline ends. The CDR3 sequence is CASSSTVYSNQPQHF. Written as DNA, the CDR3 is TGTGCCAGCAGTTCGACGGTTTATAGCAATCAGCCCCAGCATTTT.

The chain uses TRBV3-1 and TRBJ2-3; D possibly corresponds to TRBD1 (5 bases). The germline V gene encodes CDR1 LGHDT and CDR2 YNNKEL (reference sequence). There are 16 residues in the CDR3. Trimming left V 4 bases short and J 2 bases short, with 16 bases between. DNA of the CDR3: TGTGCCAGCAGCCCCGTAGGGTCCAGGGACACAGATACGCAGTATTTT. It yields the protein CASSPVGSRDTDTQYF.

This clonotype was seen only a few times. V is TRBV5-1 and J is TRBJ2-3; 12 positions agree with TRBD2. Trimming removed 7 bases from V and 2 bases from J; junction bases left unmatched: 8. Germline V gene lookup returns CDR1 SGHRS and CDR2 YFSETQ. The CDR3 consists of 16 residues. The DNA of the CDR3 is TGCGCCAGCGTACGACTAGCGGGGGATCCCACAGATACGCAGTATTTT. Protein sequence: CASVRLAGDPTDTQYF.

This clonotype was recorded only once. The chain has TRBV27 and TRBJ2-7; 9 nucleotides line up with TRBD2. Germline trimming cut 7 bases from V and 3 bases from J; bases unmatched to any gene: 10. This CDR3 has 15 residues. Germline CDR1 and CDR2: MNHEY and SMNVEV (reference sequence). CDR3 residues: CASTPLGSGGYEQYF. In DNA form, the CDR3 reads TGTGCCAGCACCCCATTGGGTAGCGGGGGCTACGAGCAGTACTTC.

V usage is TRBV7-9 and J usage is TRBJ2-3, with unresolved D. Germline CDR1 is SEHNR and CDR2 is FQNEAQ (reference sequence). The CDR3 consists of 13 residues. Trimming left V 5 bases short and J 4 bases short, with 10 bases between. CDR3 bases: TGTGCCAGCAGCCCGAGATTACCAGATACGCAGTATTTT. Its translation: CASSPRLPDTQYF.

In regard to this clonotype: The germline gene is not matched at one end of the junction; a read error may be the cause. V gene TRBV7-9 combines with J gene TRBJ2-6, with D hard to call. This CDR3 region has 15 residues. Germline values: CDR1 SEHNR, CDR2 FQNEAQ (reference sequence). CDR3 nucleotides: TGTGCCAACAGCCCTTTCTCCTCTGGGGCCAACGTCCTGACTTTC. Translation: CANSPFSSGANVLTF.

The gene calls are TRBV7-3 and TRBJ2-5, with D unclear. The V end was cut by 5 bases, the J end by 5 bases, with 15 bases between. This CDR3 is built from 14 residues. CDR1 is SGHTA and CDR2 is FQGTGA in the germline V gene. This chain's CDR3 is CASSPHGGGETQYF. The CDR3 DNA reads as TGTGCCAGCAGCCCCCACGGTGGTGGGGAGACCCAGTACTTC.

The chain is built from TRBV20-1 and TRBJ2-4; 12 nucleotides align to TRBD2. The germline V gene has CDR1 DFQATT and CDR2 SNEGSKA (reference sequence). Trimming took 6 bases from V and 6 from J; bases not matched to a gene: 9. This CDR3 is built from 15 residues. CDR3 loop: CSATTSGSGGNIQYF. The CDR3 DNA is TGCAGTGCAACGACTAGCGGGAGTGGGGGAAACATTCAGTACTTC.

The chain links TRBV7-9 to TRBJ1-2; D uncertain. V lost 5 bases to trimming and J lost 3 bases, with 10 bases between them. Germline-derived CDR1 and CDR2 are SEHNR and FQNEAQ (reference sequence). This CDR3 comprises 13 residues. The CDR3 sequence is CASSRTSDYGYTF. The CDR3 region has the DNA TGTGCCAGCAGCCGCACTAGTGACTATGGCTACACCTTC.

The chain carries TRBV9 and TRBJ2-5; 10 positions match TRBD2. Trimming cost V 3 bases and J 11 bases; bases outside gene matches: 4. Looked up from germline, CDR1 is SGDLS and CDR2 is YYNGEE. The CDR3 spans 12 residues. CDR3 DNA: TGTGCCAGCAGCGCCAGCGGGAGGGAGCAGTACTTC. It specifies CASSASGREQYF. Drawing the rest from reference TRBV9 and TRBJ2-5, the complete variable domain is DSGVTQTPKHLITATGQRVTLRCSPRSGDLSVYWYQQSLDQGLQFLIQYYNGEERAKGNILERFSAQQFPDLHSELNLSSLELGDSALYFCASSASGREQYFGPGTRLLVL.

This clonotype was picked up a small number of times. The chain couples TRBV6-5 to TRBJ2-5; tentatively, D is TRBD1 (5 bases). This CDR3 comprises 13 residues. Germline assignment: CDR1 MNHEY and CDR2 SVGAGI. The ends were cut back, 0 bases at V and 3 bases at J, with 5 bases in the middle. CDR3 in DNA: TGTGCCAGCAGTTACTCCAGGGAAGAGACCCAGTACTTC. Amino acids: CASSYSREETQYF.